This T cell receptor beta chain emerged from a study of blood T cell repertoires in COVID-19. The overall study: The cDNA or gDNA used as material had been derived from T cells, B-cell-depleted T cells, or PBMCs.

Germline V CDR1 and CDR2: LNHDA, SQIVND (reference sequence). V was clipped by 5 bases and J by 0 bases, with 16 bases between them. The CDR3 is 16 residues long. This clone was seen once. Sequenced by immunoSEQ multiplex PCR; TCRdb stores in-frame clones only, minus some. Of under 300,000 clones in the sample, around 85% were seen once. The V gene is TRBV19, the J gene TRBJ1-2; the D is unclear. This sequence originates from an elderly woman with acute or convalescent COVID-19. The sequencing input was peripheral blood. The CDR3 region is CASSFLRRTANYGYTF. In DNA form, the CDR3 reads TGTGCCAGTAGTTTTCTACGACGGACTGCTAACTATGGCTACACCTTC. Full variable domain (rest looked up from reference TRBV19 and TRBJ1-2): DGGITQSPKYLFRKEGQNVTLSCEQNLNHDAMYWYRQDPGQGLRLIYYSQIVNDFQKGDIAEGYSVSREKKESFPLTVTSAQKNPTAFYLCASSFLRRTANYGYTFGSGTRLTVV.